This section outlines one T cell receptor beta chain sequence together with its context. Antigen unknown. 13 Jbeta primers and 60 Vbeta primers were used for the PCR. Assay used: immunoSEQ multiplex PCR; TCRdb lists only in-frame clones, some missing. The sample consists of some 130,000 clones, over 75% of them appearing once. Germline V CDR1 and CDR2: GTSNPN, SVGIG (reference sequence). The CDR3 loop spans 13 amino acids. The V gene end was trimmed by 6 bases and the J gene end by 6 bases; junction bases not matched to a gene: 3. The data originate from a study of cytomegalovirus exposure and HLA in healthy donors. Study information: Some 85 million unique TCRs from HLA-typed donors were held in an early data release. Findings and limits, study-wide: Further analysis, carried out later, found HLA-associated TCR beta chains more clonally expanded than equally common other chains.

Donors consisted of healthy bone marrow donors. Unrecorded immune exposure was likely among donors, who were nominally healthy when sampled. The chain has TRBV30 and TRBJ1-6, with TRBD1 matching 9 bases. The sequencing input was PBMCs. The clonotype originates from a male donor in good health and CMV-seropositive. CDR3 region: CACTGQGNSPLHF. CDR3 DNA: TGTGCCTGCACGGGACAGGGTAATTCACCCCTCCACTTT.